The 13 T cell receptor beta chains below come from one sample, sequenced in a study of blood T cell repertoires in COVID-19. Some clones are missing from TCRdb's copy, which holds only in-frame ones; the method was immunoSEQ multiplex PCR. This table holds a few hundred thousand clones, 92% found once. Sequencing used PBMCs or T cells enriched from blood (not recorded which). The receptors stem from a woman between 25 and 40 years old who had recovered from COVID-19.

The chain has TRBV7-2 and TRBJ2-7; D gene uncertain. This CDR3 has 15 residues. The ends were cut back, 2 bases at V and 3 bases at J, with 14 bases in the middle. The germline V gene has CDR1 SGHTA and CDR2 FQGNSA. The CDR3 is CASSLSSLDIYEQYF. The CDR3 DNA reads as TGTGCCAGCAGCTTATCGTCATTAGATATCTACGAGCAGTACTTC.

The chain joins TRBV11-1 to TRBJ2-7, with 7 nucleotides matching TRBD1. CDR3 length: 15 amino acids. Germline values: CDR1 SGHAT, CDR2 FQDESV (reference sequence). Trimming cost V 5 bases and J 0 bases; bases outside gene matches: 7. The CDR3 DNA reads TGTGCCAGCAGCCGACAGGGTTACCCCTCCTACGAGCAGTACTTC. This gives the protein CASSRQGYPSYEQYF. The full variable domain, its missing parts supplied by reference TRBV11-1 and TRBJ2-7, is EAEVAQSPRYKITEKSQAVAFWCDPISGHATLYWYRQILGQGPELLVQFQDESVVDDSQLPKDRFSAERLKGVDSTLKIQPAELGDSAMYLCASSRQGYPSYEQYFGPGTRLTVT.

The chain uses TRBV20-1 and TRBJ2-5, with a weak D call TRBD2 (6 bases). The V and J ends lost 3 bases and 2 bases respectively, with 16 bases between them. This CDR3 comprises 15 residues. CDR1 is DFQATT, CDR2 SNEGSKA, per germline (reference sequence). CDR3 loop: CSASNRAGLQETQYF. In DNA, the CDR3 is TGCAGTGCTAGTAATCGGGCGGGGTTGCAAGAGACCCAGTACTTC.

The chain recombines TRBV30 with TRBJ2-7; D possibly corresponds to TRBD1 (5 bases). V lost 2 bases, J lost 0 bases, and 8 bases lay in between. This CDR3 is built from 13 residues. Looked up from germline, CDR1 is GTSNPN and CDR2 is SVGIG (reference sequence). CDR3 sequence reads: CAWSKDNSYEQYF. The CDR3, as DNA: TGTGCCTGGAGTAAGGACAACTCCTACGAGCAGTACTTC.

In its sample, this clone was seen once. The chain joins TRBV5-5 to TRBJ1-1, with D unclear. V was pared by 0 bases and J by 0 bases, with 12 bases between. Per the germline V gene, CDR1 is SGHKS and CDR2 is YYEKEE (reference sequence). This CDR3 comprises 16 residues. This chain's CDR3 is CASSLGYTSLNTEAFF. The CDR3 nucleotides are TGTGCCAGCAGCTTGGGTTACACATCACTGAACACTGAAGCTTTCTTT.

The CDR3 sequence is CASSQEGGVRGLGGYTF. CDR3 coding DNA: TGTGCCAGCAGCCAAGAAGGGGGGGTGAGGGGTCTCGGCGGCTACACCTTC. The chain is built from TRBV4-2 and TRBJ1-2; a possible D gene is TRBD1 (6 bases). Per the germline V gene, CDR1 is LGHNA and CDR2 is YNFKEQ. V shed 0 bases and J shed 8 bases, with 22 bases lying between them. This CDR3 has 17 amino acids.

In its sample, this clone was seen once. This sequence joins TRBV5-1 and TRBJ2-3; the match to TRBD1 covers 9 bases. CDR1 is SGHRS and CDR2 is YFSETQ in the germline V gene. V lost 5 bases and J lost 2; bases outside the gene matches: 9. The CDR3 is 16 residues long. The CDR3 region has the DNA TGCGCCAGCAGAAATTTCCGGGACAGGGACACAGATACGCAGTATTTT. Translating gives CASRNFRDRDTDTQYF.

J is TRBJ1-2 and V is TRBV6-5, with 7 bases lining up with TRBD1. The V gene end was trimmed by 7 bases and the J gene end by 2 bases; junction bases not matched to a gene: 7. The CDR3 spans 14 residues. CDR1 is MNHEY and CDR2 is SVGAGI in the germline V gene. The CDR3: CASKTGTANYGYTF. CDR3 DNA sequence: TGTGCCAGCAAAACGGGGACAGCCAACTATGGCTACACCTTC.

The chain links TRBV6-6 to TRBJ2-3, with a tentative D call TRBD2 (7 bases). Germline assignment: CDR1 MNHNY and CDR2 SVGAGI (reference sequence). The CDR3 is 14 residues long. V lost 7 bases and J 3 bases, leaving 14 bases between the germline ends. The CDR3 DNA sequence: TGTGCCAGCATCGGGGGGCTGGGAACAGATACGCAGTATTTT. Translating it yields CASIGGLGTDTQYF.

The rearrangement joins TRBV7-8 to TRBJ2-1; 10 nucleotides agree with TRBD2. Germline CDR1 reads SGHVS; CDR2 reads FQNEAQ. The CDR3 has 15 residues. V lost 5 bases and J lost 9; bases outside the gene matches: 10. This CDR3 reads CASSLGSGRAAEQFF. CDR3 nucleotide sequence: TGTGCCAGCAGCCTCGGGAGCGGGAGGGCCGCTGAGCAGTTCTTC. The full variable domain, its missing parts supplied by reference TRBV7-8 and TRBJ2-1, is GAGVSQSPRYKVAKRGQDVALRCDPISGHVSLFWYQQALGQGPEFLTYFQNEAQLDKSGLPSDRFFAERPEGSVSTLKIQRTQQEDSAVYLCASSLGSGRAAEQFFGPGTRLTVL.

This rearrangement joins TRBV5-1 to TRBJ2-3, with 8 bases identical to TRBD2. Unmatched junction bases numbered 7, after V lost 1 base and J lost 3 bases. Germline assignment: CDR1 SGHRS and CDR2 YFSETQ. There are 16 residues in the CDR3. This chain's CDR3 is CASSLTAGAKTDTQYF. In DNA, the CDR3 is TGCGCCAGCAGCTTGACAGCGGGAGCGAAAACAGATACGCAGTATTTT.

The CDR3 region is CASSLGVSPLHF. In DNA, the CDR3 is TGTGCCAGCAGTTTAGGGGTATCACCCCTCCACTTT. The chain links TRBV6-2 or TRBV6-3 to TRBJ1-6, with a weak D call TRBD1 (5 bases). Trimming took 4 bases from V and 10 from J, leaving 8 bases between them. The CDR3 has 12 residues. Looked up from germline, CDR1 is MNHEY and CDR2 is SVGEGT.

CDR3 loop: CASSLWFSEAGQGGGYTF. The CDR3 coding sequence is TGTGCCAGCAGCTTATGGTTTTCCGAGGCGGGACAGGGGGGCGGCTACACCTTC. V usage is TRBV7-2 and J usage is TRBJ1-2, with 11 bases fitting TRBD1. The CDR3 has 18 residues. The V segment lost 2 bases and the J segment 8 bases; nucleotides outside the gene matches: 16. CDR1 is SGHTA, CDR2 FQGNSA, per germline.